Following are 27 T cell receptor beta chains from one sample sequenced in a study of T-cell reconstitution after alpha-beta-depleted transplantation in children. Unique molecular identifiers were incorporated during preparation of the TCRbeta library. Via MiXCR, TCRdb re-called the PCR reads, giving one row per CDR3 protein. The repertoire includes roughly 500,000 distinct CDR3 sequences, about 17% of them detected once, and 2.5% to 4% sits in the top ten. This material consisted of PBMCs from the stem cell graft donor, taken from the stem cell graft. These receptors were taken from a human donor who donated a stem cell graft to a child with acute lymphoblastic leukemia.

Only one count was recorded for this clonotype. The CDR3 does not close with the conserved phenylalanine or tryptophan, likely indicating a read error. The chain employs TRBV27 and TRBJ2-7; 7 bases map to TRBD1. The CDR3 has 15 residues. Per germline, CDR1 MNHEY and CDR2 SMNVEV (reference sequence). The trim removed 4 bases at V and 2 bases at J, leaving 8 bases unmatched. The CDR3 loop reads CASSSPGQIAYEQYS. For the CDR3, the DNA is TGTGCCAGCAGTTCCCCGGGACAGATAGCCTACGAGCAGTACTCC.

The CDR3 nucleotides read TGCAGTGCTAGAGACGGGGGCAGGGTTGAAGAGACCCAGTACTTC. Its translation: CSARDGGRVEETQYF. The chain carries TRBV20-1 and TRBJ2-5, with D perhaps TRBD1 or TRBD2 (6 bases each). This CDR3 spans 15 amino acids. Germline CDR1 reads DFQATT; CDR2 reads SNEGSKA (reference sequence). V lost 0 bases, J lost 3 bases, and 14 bases lay in between.

This clonotype has more than one count but fewer than ten. The rearrangement joins TRBV29-1 to TRBJ1-5; D is unresolved. The CDR3 consists of 14 residues. The V end lost 5 bases, the J end lost 1 base, and 12 bases lay between the germline ends. Germline loops: CDR1 SQVTM, CDR2 ANQGSEA. CDR3 protein: CSVSRAGSNQPQHF. The CDR3 DNA reads as TGCAGCGTTTCTAGGGCTGGAAGCAATCAGCCCCAGCATTTT.

The chain uses TRBV18 and TRBJ2-1; tentative D call: TRBD1 (6 bases). V lost 3 bases and J lost 7, with 31 bases in between. The CDR3 runs 20 residues. Germline-derived CDR1 and CDR2 are KGHSH and LQKENI. This chain's CDR3 is CASSPEGPGHQLGPTNEQFF. The CDR3 region has the DNA TGTGCCAGCTCACCCGAAGGACCGGGACACCAACTCGGACCTACAAATGAGCAGTTCTTC.

This clonotype was seen just once. The chain is built from TRBV7-9 and TRBJ1-4, with 7 bases aligning to TRBD1. This CDR3 has 14 residues. V lost 3 bases, J lost 7 bases, and 5 bases stayed unmatched. The germline V gene has CDR1 SEHNR and CDR2 FQNEAQ (reference sequence). This CDR3 is CASSFRDSSEKLFF. DNA for the CDR3: TGTGCCAGCAGCTTCCGGGACAGTAGTGAAAAACTGTTTTTT.

The chain employs TRBV7-9 and TRBJ1-1; 7 nucleotides line up with TRBD1. The CDR3 runs 13 residues. The ends lost 6 bases at V and 3 bases at J; junction bases unmatched: 4. Germline V gives CDR1 SEHNR, CDR2 FQNEAQ (reference sequence). The CDR3 spells CASRNRGDTEAFF. The CDR3 nucleotides are TGTGCCAGCAGGAACAGGGGAGACACTGAAGCTTTCTTT. Drawing the rest from reference TRBV7-9 and TRBJ1-1, the complete variable domain is DTGVSQNPRHKITKRGQNVTFRCDPISEHNRLYWYRQTLGQGPEFLTYFQNEAQLEKSRLLSDRFSAERPKGSFSTLEIQRTEQGDSAMYLCASRNRGDTEAFFGQGTRLTVV.

The chain employs TRBV27 and TRBJ2-3, with D possibly being TRBD1 (5 bases). V was trimmed by 4 bases and J by 10 bases, leaving 15 bases between them. CDR3 length: 13 amino acids. Germline lookup yields CDR1 MNHEY and CDR2 SMNVEV (reference sequence). The CDR3 region has the DNA TGTGCCAGCAGTTCTCGACCCATAGGGGCGCAGTATTTT. Its protein product is CASSSRPIGAQYF.

This clonotype was observed a few times. This chain uses TRBV12-5 with TRBJ2-5; 13 bases align to TRBD2. Germline CDR1 LGHNT, CDR2 FRNRAP. This CDR3 contains 18 residues. The J segment lost 5 bases and the V segment lost 1 base, leaving 10 bases of the junction unmatched. In DNA, the CDR3 is TGTGCTAGTGGTTTGGACCCCTCACTAGCGGGAGGGTTGGAGACCCAGTACTTC. Translation gives CASGLDPSLAGGLETQYF.

The chain couples TRBV6-5 to TRBJ1-1; D might be TRBD1 (5 bases). V was shortened by 2 bases and J by 4 bases, with 11 bases between the two germline ends. The germline V gene has CDR1 MNHEY and CDR2 SVGAGI. The CDR3 is 14 amino acids. The CDR3 sequence is CASSYDWGSTEAFF. In DNA form, the CDR3 reads TGTGCCAGCAGTTACGATTGGGGCTCCACTGAAGCTTTCTTT.

This clonotype was recorded a few times. The genes are TRBV7-9 and TRBJ1-2; possibly TRBD1 for D (6 bases). Germline V lookup: CDR1 SEHNR, CDR2 FQNEAQ (reference sequence). The CDR3 is 15 residues long. The ends were cut back, 1 base at V and 1 base at J, with 10 bases in the middle. CDR3 nucleotides: TGTGCCAGCAGCTTAGGGACAGAATTTAACTATGGCTACACCTTC. The encoded protein is CASSLGTEFNYGYTF.

The rearrangement uses TRBV7-6 and TRBJ2-5; no clear D. The CDR3 contains 14 residues. Trimming took 6 bases from V and 5 from J, leaving 16 bases between them. Germline-derived CDR1 and CDR2 are SGHVS and FNYEAQ. The CDR3 bases are TGTGCCAGCAGTCCTCGACTGGGATCCGAGACCCAGTACTTC. Residues: CASSPRLGSETQYF.

The gene calls are TRBV11-3 and TRBJ2-3, with 8 nucleotides matching TRBD2. The CDR3 is 17 amino acids. V was clipped by 5 bases and J by 4 bases; unmatched bases: 14. CDR1 SGHNT and CDR2 YENEEA come from the germline V gene. The CDR3 spells CASSAGASGRGSDTQYF. The CDR3 DNA reads TGTGCCAGCAGCGCAGGGGCGAGCGGGAGAGGGTCAGATACGCAGTATTTT.

This clonotype has only a few counts. The chain joins TRBV12-3 or TRBV12-4 to TRBJ2-5, with D perhaps TRBD1 or TRBD2 (5 bases each). The CDR3 spans 16 residues. V was trimmed by 7 bases and J by 1 base, leaving 19 bases between them. CDR3 sequence: CASNAYGAEVQETQYF. CDR3 in DNA: TGTGCCAGCAACGCCTACGGGGCTGAGGTCCAAGAGACCCAGTACTTC.

This clonotype has just a few counts. V usage is TRBV24-1 and J usage is TRBJ2-1; the D is unclear. The CDR3 covers 16 residues. The germline gives CDR1 KGHDR, CDR2 SFDVKD. The V and J ends lost 2 bases and 4 bases respectively, with 14 bases between them. The CDR3 coding sequence is TGTGCCACCAGTGATTCCCTGGCGGAAAATTACAATGAGCAGTTCTTC. This sequence encodes CATSDSLAENYNEQFF.

This clonotype has just a few counts. The V and J genes are TRBV10-3 and TRBJ1-1; 7 bases align to TRBD1. The CDR3 has 13 residues. After removal of 8 bases from V and 3 bases from J, the junction contained 6 bases not matched to a gene. The germline gives CDR1 ENHRY, CDR2 SYGVKD. CDR3 DNA sequence: TGTGCCATCGCAGGGGGGAGTTACACTGAAGCTTTCTTT. Protein sequence: CAIAGGSYTEAFF.

This clonotype turned up a few times. The chain couples TRBV5-1 to TRBJ1-2; 8 nucleotides line up with TRBD1. This CDR3 has 15 residues. CDR1 SGHRS and CDR2 YFSETQ come from the germline V gene. The V gene end was trimmed by 8 bases and the J gene end by 4 bases; junction bases not matched to a gene: 13. CDR3 DNA: TGCGCCAGTAGGACAGGGAGCCGAGGTTCCTATGGCTACACCTTC. It is translated as CASRTGSRGSYGYTF.

The V call is TRBV18, the J call TRBJ1-1; D call uncertain. The CDR3 is 14 residues long. Looked up from germline, CDR1 is KGHSH and CDR2 is LQKENI. V dropped 1 base and J dropped 3 bases, with 9 bases sitting between them. As DNA, the CDR3 is TGTGCCAGCTCACCACTCGGCCGGGACACTGAAGCTTTCTTT. Protein: CASSPLGRDTEAFF. Complete variable domain (other parts from reference TRBV18 and TRBJ1-1): NAGVMQNPRHLVRRRGQEARLRCSPMKGHSHVYWYRQLPEEGLKFMVYLQKENIIDESGMPKERFSAEFPKEGPSILRIQQVVRGDSAAYFCASSPLGRDTEAFFGQGTRLTVV.

The J gene is TRBJ1-5, the V gene TRBV11-2; 8 nucleotides align to TRBD1. The CDR3 is 16 amino acids. V gave up 0 bases and J gave up 3 bases; unmatched junction bases: 4. Per germline, CDR1 SGHAT and CDR2 FQNNGV. The CDR3 region is CASSLDRGLNNQPQHF. As DNA, the CDR3 is TGTGCCAGCAGCTTAGACAGGGGGCTGAACAATCAGCCCCAGCATTTT.

This chain links TRBV19 with TRBJ1-5, with unresolved D. CDR1 LNHDA and CDR2 SQIVND come from the germline V gene (reference sequence). The CDR3 sequence is 14 residues long. Between the trimmed V and J ends, which lost 2 bases and 2 bases, there was a span of 7 bases. Written as DNA, the CDR3 is TGTGCCAGTAGTATAACCGTGGGCAATCAGCCCCAGCATTTT. Residues: CASSITVGNQPQHF.

V usage is TRBV20-1 and J usage is TRBJ2-7; D is ambiguous. The ends were cut back, 7 bases at V and 0 bases at J, with 13 bases in the middle. The CDR3 contains 13 residues. CDR1 DFQATT and CDR2 SNEGSKA come from the germline V gene (reference sequence). CDR3 region: CSVVSGHSYEQYF. The CDR3, as DNA: TGCAGTGTGGTTTCGGGCCACTCCTACGAGCAGTACTTC.

The chain employs TRBV29-1 and TRBJ2-5; D unresolved. Germline assignment: CDR1 SQVTM and CDR2 ANQGSEA. Trimming cost V 4 bases and J 2 bases, with 11 bases left between them. The CDR3 loop spans 13 amino acids. The DNA of the CDR3 is TGCAGCGTTGCCCAGCTGCGGCAAGAGACCCAGTACTTC. Encoded protein: CSVAQLRQETQYF.

This rearrangement joins TRBV29-1 to TRBJ2-7; a weak D match, TRBD1 (6 bases). Germline CDR1 reads SQVTM; CDR2 reads ANQGSEA. This CDR3 comprises 11 residues. V was trimmed by 5 bases and J by 4 bases, leaving 9 bases between them. CDR3 in amino acids: CSVLQGYEQYF. The CDR3 nucleotides are TGCAGCGTTTTACAGGGTTACGAGCAGTACTTC.

This chain connects TRBV20-1 to TRBJ2-1; tentative D call: TRBD1 (5 bases). Per the germline V gene, CDR1 is DFQATT and CDR2 is SNEGSKA (reference sequence). There are 14 residues in the CDR3. The V end lost 0 bases, the J end lost 8 bases, and 14 bases lay between the germline ends. The CDR3 loop reads CSARDRAGWDEQFF. The CDR3 nucleotides are TGCAGTGCTAGAGATCGTGCAGGGTGGGATGAGCAGTTCTTC.

This clonotype was picked up one time. The rearrangement uses TRBV4-1 and TRBJ2-7; D is undetermined. The CDR3 is made up of 16 amino acids. V lost 1 base to trimming and J lost 2 bases, with 15 bases between them. Germline V gene data show CDR1 as MGHRA and CDR2 as YSYEKL. CDR3 sequence: CASSQVHSGPTYEQYF. CDR3 nucleotides: TGCGCCAGCAGCCAAGTGCATTCGGGCCCTACCTACGAGCAGTACTTC.

The chain couples TRBV4-2 to TRBJ2-7; D is perhaps TRBD2 (5 bases). The V end was cut by 1 base, the J end by 0 bases, with 10 bases between. This CDR3 is built from 15 residues. Germline V gene data show CDR1 as LGHNA and CDR2 as YNFKEQ. The CDR3 region has the DNA TGTGCCAGCAGCCAAGGTAGGCTAGCCTCCTACGAGCAGTACTTC. Amino acids: CASSQGRLASYEQYF.

The chain recombines TRBV29-1 with TRBJ2-2; 8 bases line up with TRBD1. The V gene end was trimmed by 7 bases and the J gene end by 1 base; junction bases not matched to a gene: 8. CDR3 length equals 15 residues. Per the germline V gene, CDR1 is SQVTM and CDR2 is ANQGSEA. The CDR3 is CSGAHGTGNTGELFF. The CDR3 DNA sequence: TGCAGCGGGGCTCACGGGACAGGGAACACCGGGGAGCTGTTTTTT.

V usage is TRBV12-3 or TRBV12-4 and J usage is TRBJ2-7; 13 nucleotides match TRBD2. V was clipped by 6 bases and J by 6 bases; unmatched bases: 11. The CDR3 runs to 16 residues. The CDR3 reads CASSFGAGLAGVEQYF. The DNA of the CDR3 is TGTGCCAGCAGCTTTGGCGCCGGACTAGCGGGAGTCGAGCAGTACTTC.